This T cell receptor (beta chain) was identified during a study of cytomegalovirus exposure and HLA in healthy donors. Assay: immunoSEQ multiplex PCR; the TCRdb copy retains only in-frame clones and omits some. The profile shows 100,000 to 150,000 clones, 75% to 90% of them singletons. Germline-derived CDR1 and CDR2 are MNHNS and SASEGT. The V end lost 4 bases, the J end lost 0 bases, and 16 bases lay between the germline ends. The CDR3 is 16 residues long. This TCR came from a woman younger than 30 in good health and CMV-seronegative. This sequence joins TRBV6-1 and TRBJ2-7, with D possibly being TRBD1 (6 bases). Sequences were obtained from PBMCs. The CDR3, as DNA: TGTGCCAGCAGTGGAGGACAGCCTGGATCCTCCTACGAGCAGTACTTC. This encodes CASSGGQPGSSYEQYF.